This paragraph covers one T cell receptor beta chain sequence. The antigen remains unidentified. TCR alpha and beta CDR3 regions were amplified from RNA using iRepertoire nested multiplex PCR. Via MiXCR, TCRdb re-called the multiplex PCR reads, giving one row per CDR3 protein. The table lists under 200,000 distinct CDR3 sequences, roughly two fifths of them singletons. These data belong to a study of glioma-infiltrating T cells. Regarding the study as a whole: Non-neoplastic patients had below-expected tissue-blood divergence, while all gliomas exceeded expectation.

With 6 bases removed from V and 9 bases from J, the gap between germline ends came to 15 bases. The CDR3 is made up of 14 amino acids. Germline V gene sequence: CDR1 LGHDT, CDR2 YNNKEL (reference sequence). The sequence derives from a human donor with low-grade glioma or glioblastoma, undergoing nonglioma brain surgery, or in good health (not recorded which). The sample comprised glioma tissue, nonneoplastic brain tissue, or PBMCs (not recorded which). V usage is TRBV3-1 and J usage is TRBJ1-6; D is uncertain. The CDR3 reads CASRPQVGSSPLHF. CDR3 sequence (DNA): TGTGCCAGCAGACCCCAGGTTGGGTCTTCACCCCTCCACTTT.